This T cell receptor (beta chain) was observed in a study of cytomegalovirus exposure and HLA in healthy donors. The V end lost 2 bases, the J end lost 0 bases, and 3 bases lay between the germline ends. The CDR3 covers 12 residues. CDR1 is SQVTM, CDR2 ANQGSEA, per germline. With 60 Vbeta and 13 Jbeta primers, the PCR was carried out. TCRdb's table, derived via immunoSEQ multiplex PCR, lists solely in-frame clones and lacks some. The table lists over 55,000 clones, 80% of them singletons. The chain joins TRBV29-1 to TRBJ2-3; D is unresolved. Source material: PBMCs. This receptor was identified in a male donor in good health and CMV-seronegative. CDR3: CSVELSTDTQYF. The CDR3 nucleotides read TGCAGCGTTGAATTAAGCACAGATACGCAGTATTTT.